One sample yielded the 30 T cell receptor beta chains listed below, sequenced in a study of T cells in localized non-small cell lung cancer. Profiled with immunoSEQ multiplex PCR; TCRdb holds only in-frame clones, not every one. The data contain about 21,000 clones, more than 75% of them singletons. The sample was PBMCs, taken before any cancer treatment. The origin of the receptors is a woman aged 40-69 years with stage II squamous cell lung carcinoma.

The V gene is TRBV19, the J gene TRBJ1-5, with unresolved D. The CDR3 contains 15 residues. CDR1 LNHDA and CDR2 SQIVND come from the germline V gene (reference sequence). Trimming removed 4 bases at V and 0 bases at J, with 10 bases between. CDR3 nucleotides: TGTGCCAGTAGTACCACCGTAAATAGCAATCAGCCCCAGCATTTT. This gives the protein CASSTTVNSNQPQHF.

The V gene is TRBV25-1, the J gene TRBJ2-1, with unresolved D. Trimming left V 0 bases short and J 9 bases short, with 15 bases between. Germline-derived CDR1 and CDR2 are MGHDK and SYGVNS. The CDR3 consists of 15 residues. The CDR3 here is CASSEYSSGGGEQFF. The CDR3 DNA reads TGTGCCAGCAGTGAATACAGCAGTGGTGGCGGTGAGCAGTTCTTC.

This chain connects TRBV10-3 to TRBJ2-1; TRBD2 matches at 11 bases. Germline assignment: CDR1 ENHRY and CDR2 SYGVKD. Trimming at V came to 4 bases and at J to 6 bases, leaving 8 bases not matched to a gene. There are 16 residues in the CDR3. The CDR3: CAISGTGLAVVNEQFF. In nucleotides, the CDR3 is TGTGCCATCAGTGGGACGGGACTAGCGGTAGTCAATGAGCAGTTCTTC.

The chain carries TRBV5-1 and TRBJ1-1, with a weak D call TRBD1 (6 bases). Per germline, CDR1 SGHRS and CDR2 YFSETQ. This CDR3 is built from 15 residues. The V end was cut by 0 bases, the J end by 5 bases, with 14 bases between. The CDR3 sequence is CASSLEEEGVTEAFF. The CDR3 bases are TGCGCCAGCAGCTTGGAAGAGGAGGGGGTGACTGAAGCTTTCTTT.

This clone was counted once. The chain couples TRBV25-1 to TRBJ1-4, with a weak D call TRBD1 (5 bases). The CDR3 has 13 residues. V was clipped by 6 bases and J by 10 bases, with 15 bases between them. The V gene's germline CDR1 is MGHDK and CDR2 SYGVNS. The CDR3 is CASSPTGVGKLFF. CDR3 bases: TGTGCCAGCAGCCCGACGGGGGTGGGAAAACTGTTTTTT.

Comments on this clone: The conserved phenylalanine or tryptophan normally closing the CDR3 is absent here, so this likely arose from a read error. The CDR3 here is CASSQGRGARYDGYTL. For the CDR3, the DNA is TGCGCCAGCAGCCAAGGTCGGGGGGCGCGTTACGATGGCTACACCCTC. V gene TRBV4-1 combines with J gene TRBJ1-2; the D gene is possibly TRBD1 (6 bases). The CDR3 loop spans 16 amino acids. Trimming took off 1 base at V and 6 bases at J, with 18 bases between the two ends. CDR1 and CDR2 (germline): MGHRA, YSYEKL.

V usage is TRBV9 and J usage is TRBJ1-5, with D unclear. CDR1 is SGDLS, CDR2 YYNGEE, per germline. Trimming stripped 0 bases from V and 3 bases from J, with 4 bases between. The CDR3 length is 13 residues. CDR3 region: CASSVALNQPQHF. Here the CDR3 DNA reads TGTGCCAGCAGCGTAGCCCTCAATCAGCCCCAGCATTTT. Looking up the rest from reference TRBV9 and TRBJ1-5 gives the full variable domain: DSGVTQTPKHLITATGQRVTLRCSPRSGDLSVYWYQQSLDQGLQFLIQYYNGEERAKGNILERFSAQQFPDLHSELNLSSLELGDSALYFCASSVALNQPQHFGDGTRLSIL.

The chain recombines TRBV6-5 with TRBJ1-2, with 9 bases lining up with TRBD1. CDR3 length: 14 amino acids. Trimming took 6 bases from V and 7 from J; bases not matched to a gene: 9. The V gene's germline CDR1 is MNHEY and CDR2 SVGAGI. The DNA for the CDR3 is TGTGCCAGCAGGTGGGACAGGGATTGGTCTGGCTACACCTTC. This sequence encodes CASRWDRDWSGYTF.

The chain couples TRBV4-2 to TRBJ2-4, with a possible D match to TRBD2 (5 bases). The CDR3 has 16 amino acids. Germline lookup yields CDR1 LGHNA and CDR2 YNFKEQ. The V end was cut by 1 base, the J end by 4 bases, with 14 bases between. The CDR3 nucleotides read TGTGCCAGCAGCCAAGCCCGTCGAAAGCGGAAAAACATTCAGTACTTC. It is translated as CASSQARRKRKNIQYF.

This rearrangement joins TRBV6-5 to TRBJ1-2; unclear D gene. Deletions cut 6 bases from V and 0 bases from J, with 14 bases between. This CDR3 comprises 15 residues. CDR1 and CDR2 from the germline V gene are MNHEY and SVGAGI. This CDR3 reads CASSATLEANYGYTF. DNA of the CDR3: TGTGCCAGCAGCGCAACATTGGAAGCTAACTATGGCTACACCTTC.

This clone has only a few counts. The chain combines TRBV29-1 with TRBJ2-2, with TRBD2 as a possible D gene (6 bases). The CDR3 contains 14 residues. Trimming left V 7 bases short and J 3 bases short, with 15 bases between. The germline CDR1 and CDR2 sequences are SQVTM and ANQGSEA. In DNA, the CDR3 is TGCAGCGCTGGGACTCAAAGGGACACCGGGGAGCTGTTTTTT. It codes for CSAGTQRDTGELFF.

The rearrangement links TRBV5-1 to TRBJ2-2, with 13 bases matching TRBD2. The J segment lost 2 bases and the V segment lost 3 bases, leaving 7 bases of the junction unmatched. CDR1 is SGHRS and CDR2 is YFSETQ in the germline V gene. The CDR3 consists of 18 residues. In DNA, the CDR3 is TGCGCCAGCAGCTCCGGGACTAGCGGGATTGTTAACACCGGGGAGCTGTTTTTT. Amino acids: CASSSGTSGIVNTGELFF.

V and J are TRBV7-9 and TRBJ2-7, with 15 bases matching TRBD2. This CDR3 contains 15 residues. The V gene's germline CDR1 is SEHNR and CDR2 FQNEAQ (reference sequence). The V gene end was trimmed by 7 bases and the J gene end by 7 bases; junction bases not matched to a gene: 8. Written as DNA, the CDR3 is TGTGCCAGCACCTCGGGACTAGCGGGAGGTAATGAGCAGTACTTC. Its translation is CASTSGLAGGNEQYF.

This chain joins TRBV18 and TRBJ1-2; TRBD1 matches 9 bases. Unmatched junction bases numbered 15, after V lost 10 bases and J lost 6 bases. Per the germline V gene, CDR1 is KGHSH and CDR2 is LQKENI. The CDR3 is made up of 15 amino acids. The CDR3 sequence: CATELRRTGEDGYTF. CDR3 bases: TGTGCCACTGAACTAAGAAGGACAGGGGAAGATGGCTACACCTTC.

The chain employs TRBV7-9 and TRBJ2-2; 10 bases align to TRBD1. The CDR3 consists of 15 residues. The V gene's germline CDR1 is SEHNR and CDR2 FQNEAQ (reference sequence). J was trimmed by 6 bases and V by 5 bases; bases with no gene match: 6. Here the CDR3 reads CASSQGQGFSGELFF. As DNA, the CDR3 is TGTGCCAGCAGCCAGGGACAGGGGTTTTCCGGGGAGCTGTTTTTT.

CDR3 region: CASSPGLRETQYF. The CDR3 nucleotides read TGTGCCAGCAGCCCGGGGCTCCGGGAGACCCAGTACTTC. The chain carries TRBV6-5 and TRBJ2-5; D may be TRBD1 or TRBD2 (5 bases each). CDR1 MNHEY and CDR2 SVGAGI come from the germline V gene. V lost 6 bases and J lost 5, with 13 bases in between. The CDR3 contains 13 residues.

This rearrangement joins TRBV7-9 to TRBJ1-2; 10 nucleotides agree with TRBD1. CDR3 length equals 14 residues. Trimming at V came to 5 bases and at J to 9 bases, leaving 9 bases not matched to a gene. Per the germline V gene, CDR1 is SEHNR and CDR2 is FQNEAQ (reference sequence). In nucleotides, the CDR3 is TGTGCCAGCAGCGCACAGACAGGGGGCAGGAGCTACACCTTC. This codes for CASSAQTGGRSYTF.

CDR3 protein: CASIGTSDYEQYF. In DNA form, the CDR3 reads TGTGCCAGCATCGGGACTAGCGACTACGAGCAGTACTTC. The chain carries TRBV2 and TRBJ2-7; TRBD2 matches 10 bases. Per the germline V gene, CDR1 is SNHLY and CDR2 is FYNNEI. This CDR3 spans 13 amino acids. After removal of 7 bases from V and 3 bases from J, the junction contained 3 bases not matched to a gene.

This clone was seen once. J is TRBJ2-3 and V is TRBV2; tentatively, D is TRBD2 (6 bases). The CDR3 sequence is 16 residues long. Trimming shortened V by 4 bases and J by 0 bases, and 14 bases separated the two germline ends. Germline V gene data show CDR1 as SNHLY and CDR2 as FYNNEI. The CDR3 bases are TGTGCCAGCAGTGTCTTTGCGGGAACTAGCACAGATACGCAGTATTTT. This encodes CASSVFAGTSTDTQYF. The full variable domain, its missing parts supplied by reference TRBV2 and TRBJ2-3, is EPEVTQTPSHQVTQMGQEVILRCVPISNHLYFYWYRQILGQKVEFLVSFYNNEISEKSEIFDDQFSVERPDGSNFTLKIRSTKLEDSAMYFCASSVFAGTSTDTQYFGPGTRLTVL.

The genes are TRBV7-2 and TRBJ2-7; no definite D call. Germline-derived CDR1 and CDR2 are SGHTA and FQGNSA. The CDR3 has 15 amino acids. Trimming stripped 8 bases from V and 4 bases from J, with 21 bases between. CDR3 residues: CASAKTATPLYEQYF. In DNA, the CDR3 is TGTGCCAGCGCTAAGACGGCTACCCCCCTGTACGAGCAGTACTTC. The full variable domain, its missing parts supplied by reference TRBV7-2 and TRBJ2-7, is GAGVSQSPSNKVTEKGKDVELRCDPISGHTALYWYRQSLGQGLEFLIYFQGNSAPDKSGLPSDRFSAERTGGSVSTLTIQRTQQEDSAVYLCASAKTATPLYEQYFGPGTRLTVT.

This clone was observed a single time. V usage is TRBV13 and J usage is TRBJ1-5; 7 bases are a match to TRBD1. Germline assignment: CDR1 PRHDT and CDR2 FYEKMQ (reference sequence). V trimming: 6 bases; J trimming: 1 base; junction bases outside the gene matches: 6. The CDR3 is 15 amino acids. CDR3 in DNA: TGTGCCAGCAGATACGACAGGGAGAGCAATCAGCCCCAGCATTTT. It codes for CASRYDRESNQPQHF.

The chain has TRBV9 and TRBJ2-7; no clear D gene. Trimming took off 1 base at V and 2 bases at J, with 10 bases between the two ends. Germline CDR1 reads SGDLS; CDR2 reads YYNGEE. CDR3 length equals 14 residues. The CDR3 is CASSVNPDPYEQYF. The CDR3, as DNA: TGTGCCAGCAGCGTAAACCCAGACCCCTACGAGCAGTACTTC.

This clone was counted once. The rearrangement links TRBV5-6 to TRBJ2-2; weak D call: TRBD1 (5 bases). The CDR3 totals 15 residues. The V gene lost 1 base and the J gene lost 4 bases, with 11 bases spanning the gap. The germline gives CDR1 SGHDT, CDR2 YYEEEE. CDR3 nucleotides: TGTGCCAGCAGCTTGCGTAGGGGCCGCACCGGGGAGCTGTTTTTT. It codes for CASSLRRGRTGELFF.

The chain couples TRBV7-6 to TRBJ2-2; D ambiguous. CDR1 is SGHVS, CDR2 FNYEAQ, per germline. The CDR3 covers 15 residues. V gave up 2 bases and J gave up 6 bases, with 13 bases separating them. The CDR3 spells CASSLRPSWAGELFF. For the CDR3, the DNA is TGTGCCAGCAGCTTACGCCCTTCATGGGCCGGGGAGCTGTTTTTT.

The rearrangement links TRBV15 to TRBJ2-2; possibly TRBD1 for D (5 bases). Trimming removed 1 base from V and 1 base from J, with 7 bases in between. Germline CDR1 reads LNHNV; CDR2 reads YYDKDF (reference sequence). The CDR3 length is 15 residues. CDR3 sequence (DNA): TGTGCCACCAGCAGAGGGGGCCAGAACACCGGGGAGCTGTTTTTT. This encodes CATSRGGQNTGELFF.

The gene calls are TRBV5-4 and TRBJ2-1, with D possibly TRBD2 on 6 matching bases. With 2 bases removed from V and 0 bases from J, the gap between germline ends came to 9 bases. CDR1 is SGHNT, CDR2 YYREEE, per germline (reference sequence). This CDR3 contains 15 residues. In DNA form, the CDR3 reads TGTGCCAGCAGCTTCGGGGAGGACTCCTACAATGAGCAGTTCTTC. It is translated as CASSFGEDSYNEQFF.

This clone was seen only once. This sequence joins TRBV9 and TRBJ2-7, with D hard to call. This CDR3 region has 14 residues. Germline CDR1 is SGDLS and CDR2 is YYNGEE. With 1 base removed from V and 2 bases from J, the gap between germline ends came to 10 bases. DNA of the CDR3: TGTGCCAGCAGCGTACGGGCGGACGCCTACGAGCAGTACTTC. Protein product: CASSVRADAYEQYF.

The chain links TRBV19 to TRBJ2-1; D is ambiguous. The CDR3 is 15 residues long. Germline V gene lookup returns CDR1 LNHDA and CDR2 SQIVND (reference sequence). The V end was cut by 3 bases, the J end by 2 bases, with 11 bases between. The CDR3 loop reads CASSIRLAAYNEQFF. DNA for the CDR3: TGTGCCAGTAGTATTCGACTCGCCGCCTACAATGAGCAGTTCTTC.

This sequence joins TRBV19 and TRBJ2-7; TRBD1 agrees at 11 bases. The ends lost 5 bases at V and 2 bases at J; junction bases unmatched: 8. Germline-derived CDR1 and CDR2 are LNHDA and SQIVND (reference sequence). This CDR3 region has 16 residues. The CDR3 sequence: CASSAFAGQGAYEQYF. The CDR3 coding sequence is TGTGCCAGTAGTGCCTTCGCGGGACAGGGGGCCTACGAGCAGTACTTC.

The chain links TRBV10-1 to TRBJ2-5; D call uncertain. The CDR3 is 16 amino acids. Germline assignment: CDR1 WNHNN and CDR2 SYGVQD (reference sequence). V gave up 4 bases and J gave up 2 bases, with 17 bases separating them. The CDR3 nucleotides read TGCGCCAGCAGTGGCGCCCCGAAACTGGTTCAAGAGACCCAGTACTTC. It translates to CASSGAPKLVQETQYF.